Each of the 8 T cell receptor beta chains below was sequenced from the same sample in a study of blood T cell repertoires in COVID-19. Using immunoSEQ multiplex PCR, the repertoire was profiled, and TCRdb retains in-frame clones only, with some absent. The table shows 140,000 to 150,000 clones, with 75% to 90% occurring only once. The specimen sequenced was PBMCs or T cells enriched from blood (not recorded which). These receptors all come from a woman in her thirties or forties who had been exposed to COVID-19.

The V call is TRBV7-2, the J call TRBJ2-3; 13 bases fit TRBD2. This CDR3 comprises 16 residues. The germline V gene encodes CDR1 SGHTA and CDR2 FQGNSA. V gave up 5 bases and J gave up 4 bases; unmatched junction bases: 6. The CDR3, as DNA: TGTGCCAGCAGCCGGGGACTAGCGGGAACTGCAGATACGCAGTATTTT. Protein: CASSRGLAGTADTQYF.

The chain has TRBV27 and TRBJ1-2, with D unclear. There are 13 residues in the CDR3. V was shortened by 8 bases and J by 5 bases, with 15 bases between the two germline ends. CDR1 and CDR2 (germline): MNHEY, SMNVEV (reference sequence). CDR3 loop: CASRGVVGYGYTF. In nucleotides, the CDR3 is TGTGCCAGCCGCGGCGTCGTTGGATATGGCTACACCTTC.

The rearrangement uses TRBV11-3 and TRBJ1-1, with D possibly matching TRBD1 (6 bases). The CDR3 consists of 16 residues. CDR1 and CDR2 (germline): SGHNT, YENEEA. V gave up 1 base and J gave up 4 bases, with 16 bases separating them. CDR3 in DNA: TGTGCCAGCAGCTTAGGGGGGCAGGGGTACGCCACTGAAGCTTTCTTT. Its protein is CASSLGGQGYATEAFF.

The chain is built from TRBV15 and TRBJ2-7; tentative D call: TRBD1 (6 bases). The ends were cut back, 1 base at V and 5 bases at J, with 18 bases in the middle. The germline CDR1 and CDR2 sequences are LNHNV and YYDKDF (reference sequence). The CDR3 has 16 residues. The CDR3 spells CATSRVPDSWLNEQYF. The DNA of the CDR3 is TGTGCCACCAGCAGAGTACCGGACAGTTGGTTGAACGAGCAGTACTTC.

This clone was detected only a few times. V and J are TRBV5-1 and TRBJ2-3; tentatively, D is TRBD1 (5 bases). From germline, CDR1 is SGHRS and CDR2 YFSETQ. V was cut by 4 bases and J by 6 bases, with 15 bases left in between. The CDR3 has 14 amino acids. The CDR3 DNA is TGCGCCAGCAGCCTCACACGACAGCCTGATACGCAGTATTTT. Translation: CASSLTRQPDTQYF.

This clone appeared a few times. The J gene is TRBJ2-1, the V gene TRBV7-2, with unresolved D. CDR1 and CDR2 (germline): SGHTA, FQGNSA. This CDR3 contains 13 residues. V gave up 5 bases and J gave up 9 bases, with 14 bases separating them. CDR3 region: CASSAPSQIEQFF. CDR3 nucleotides: TGTGCCAGCAGCGCCCCTTCGCAGATTGAGCAGTTCTTC.

The chain recombines TRBV29-1 with TRBJ1-3, with D possibly TRBD1 on 6 matching bases. CDR1 and CDR2 (germline): SQVTM, ANQGSEA. CDR3 length: 15 residues. The CDR3 bases are TGCAGTGCCACAAGGGGGACAAGCTCTGGAAACACCATATATTTT. Translating it yields CSATRGTSSGNTIYF. Looking up the rest from reference TRBV29-1 and TRBJ1-3 gives the full variable domain: SAVISQKPSRDICQRGTSLTIQCQVDSQVTMMFWYRQQPGQSLTLIATANQGSEATYESGFVIDKFPISRPNLTFSTLTVSNMSPEDSSIYLCSATRGTSSGNTIYFGEGSWLTVV.

The chain has TRBV5-6 and TRBJ2-7; tentatively, D is TRBD1 (5 bases). V was shortened by 4 bases and J by 2 bases, with 19 bases between the two germline ends. The CDR3 runs 16 residues. Germline V lookup: CDR1 SGHDT, CDR2 YYEEEE. The CDR3 protein is CASSRLGQQSTYEQYF. CDR3 nucleotides: TGTGCCAGCAGCCGACTGGGGCAGCAATCTACCTACGAGCAGTACTTC.